This T cell receptor beta chain was recovered during a study of blood T cell repertoires in COVID-19. Study details: The United States, Italy and Spain provided the acute and convalescent COVID-19 samples. PBMCs, B-cell-depleted T cells, or T cells provided the cDNA or gDNA that made up the material.

Some clones are missing from TCRdb's copy, which holds only in-frame ones; the method was immunoSEQ multiplex PCR. The sample yields around 220,000 clones, around 84% seen once. The sequencing sample was made of peripheral blood. This TCR was sampled from a man in his fifties with acute or convalescent COVID-19.

CDR3 DNA sequence: TGCGCCAGCAGCGCGGGCGGGACGACATACGAGCAGTACTTC. Its translation is CASSAGGTTYEQYF. The chain combines TRBV5-1 with TRBJ2-7, with D perhaps matching TRBD2 (6 bases). This CDR3 has 14 residues. V shed 4 bases and J shed 4 bases, with 15 bases lying between them. CDR1 is SGHRS and CDR2 is YFSETQ in the germline V gene.